The 18 T cell receptor beta chains below were found in one sample sequenced in a study of blood T cell repertoires in COVID-19 (TCRdb year 2020). Library creation used the immunoSEQ multiplex PCR assay. TCRdb took over this immuneACCESS table, retaining in-frame rearrangements with V and J assigned. Such tables are incomplete; in checked studies, under half of the missing clones stem from an unresolved V gene, and the remainder is unexplained. The sample table shows fewer than 100,000 clones, and approximately 86% are seen once. The ten top clones hold 6.5% to 9% of the sample. The sample consisted of peripheral blood. These receptor sequences come from a man in his fifties or sixties with acute or convalescent COVID-19.

This clone was seen a handful of times. The gene calls are TRBV16 and TRBJ2-7; D might be TRBD2 (6 bases). Trimming stripped 0 bases from V and 5 bases from J, with 14 bases between. This CDR3 contains 15 residues. In germline, CDR1 is KGHSY, CDR2 FQNENV. The CDR3 nucleotides are TGTGCCAGCAGCCAATCAACGGGAGCTGGAAACGAGCAGTACTTC. Protein sequence: CASSQSTGAGNEQYF.

The chain has TRBV5-1 and TRBJ2-7; D is ambiguous. V lost 0 bases to trimming and J lost 4 bases, with 8 bases between them. Germline CDR1 reads SGHRS; CDR2 reads YFSETQ. CDR3 length: 13 amino acids. Here the CDR3 DNA reads TGCGCCAGCAGCTTGGAAAGCGATTACGAGCAGTACTTC. It yields the protein CASSLESDYEQYF.

The table lists this clone with a count of one. J is TRBJ2-1 and V is TRBV7-2; TRBD1 aligns across 9 bases. The J segment lost 9 bases and the V segment lost 2 bases, leaving 5 bases of the junction unmatched. Germline V lookup: CDR1 SGHTA, CDR2 FQGNSA. The CDR3 covers 14 residues. CDR3 sequence (DNA): TGTGCCAGCAGCTTAAACAGGGGGCGCGGTGAGCAGTTCTTC. Its translation: CASSLNRGRGEQFF. Full variable domain (outside the CDR3, taken from reference TRBV7-2 and TRBJ2-1): GAGVSQSPSNKVTEKGKDVELRCDPISGHTALYWYRQSLGQGLEFLIYFQGNSAPDKSGLPSDRFSAERTGGSVSTLTIQRTQQEDSAVYLCASSLNRGRGEQFFGPGTRLTVL.

The V gene is TRBV30, the J gene TRBJ2-5; D uncertain. The CDR3 has 14 residues. V was cut by 3 bases and J by 4 bases, with 15 bases left in between. CDR1 GTSNPN and CDR2 SVGIG come from the germline V gene (reference sequence). The CDR3 loop reads CAWSGGRKIETQYF. DNA of the CDR3: TGTGCCTGGAGCGGTGGCAGGAAAATAGAGACCCAGTACTTC.

This chain links TRBV7-2 with TRBJ2-3; D is perhaps TRBD1 (8 bases). Germline CDR1 and CDR2: SGHTA and FQGNSA. The germline V and J ends were trimmed by 5 bases and 4 bases, with 16 bases remaining between them. This CDR3 comprises 15 residues. The CDR3 DNA is TGTGCCAGCAGCCATGGACAGGGAGGGCCAGATACGCAGTATTTT. This encodes CASSHGQGGPDTQYF. The variable domain in full, completed from reference TRBV7-2 and TRBJ2-3, reads GAGVSQSPSNKVTEKGKDVELRCDPISGHTALYWYRQSLGQGLEFLIYFQGNSAPDKSGLPSDRFSAERTGGSVSTLTIQRTQQEDSAVYLCASSHGQGGPDTQYFGPGTRLTVL.

This sequence joins TRBV5-6 and TRBJ2-7; 8 nucleotides line up with TRBD1. The germline V gene encodes CDR1 SGHDT and CDR2 YYEEEE. V dropped 4 bases and J dropped 2; count of bases not matched to a gene: 17. There are 18 residues in the CDR3. The CDR3 here is CASSLTGATLHQTYEQYF. As DNA, the CDR3 is TGTGCCAGCAGCCTGACAGGGGCTACCCTTCACCAAACCTACGAGCAGTACTTC. Combining the CDR3 with reference TRBV5-6 and TRBJ2-7 gives the whole variable domain DAGVTQSPTHLIKTRGQQVTLRCSPKSGHDTVSWYQQALGQGPQFIFQYYEEEERQRGNFPDRFSGHQFPNYSSELNVNALLLGDSALYLCASSLTGATLHQTYEQYFGPGTRLTVT.

The chain links TRBV15 to TRBJ2-3; D may be TRBD2 (5 bases). Trimming cost V 1 base and J 0 bases, with 5 bases left between them. Per germline, CDR1 LNHNV and CDR2 YYDKDF (reference sequence). The CDR3 totals 14 residues. DNA of the CDR3: TGTGCCACCAGCAGAGCGGGGAGCACAGATACGCAGTATTTT. Translation: CATSRAGSTDTQYF.

About this clone: Other DNA sequences in the sample encode the same CDR3. The chain links TRBV24-1 to TRBJ1-1, with 8 positions matching TRBD1. V lost 5 bases and J lost 1; bases outside the gene matches: 2. Germline-derived CDR1 and CDR2 are KGHDR and SFDVKD. The CDR3 has 14 amino acids. DNA for the CDR3: TGTGCCACCAGTGCCGGACAGGGGAACACTGAAGCTTTCTTT. This encodes CATSAGQGNTEAFF.

This rearrangement joins TRBV5-1 to TRBJ2-3; D is perhaps TRBD2 (5 bases). The CDR3 totals 14 residues. Germline-derived CDR1 and CDR2 are SGHRS and YFSETQ. With 4 bases removed from V and 6 bases from J, the gap between germline ends came to 15 bases. The CDR3 DNA sequence: TGCGCCAGCAGCCTCCAGAGGGTGTCTGATACGCAGTATTTT. Translated, it gives CASSLQRVSDTQYF.

The chain links TRBV27 to TRBJ1-2; D is perhaps TRBD1 (6 bases). V lost 7 bases and J 5 bases, leaving 26 bases between the germline ends. Germline lookup yields CDR1 MNHEY and CDR2 SMNVEV (reference sequence). CDR3 size: 17 residues. CDR3 nucleotide sequence: TGTGCCAGCACCTCGGCGAGTAACGGTTTCAGGGGATATGGCTACACCTTC. Residues: CASTSASNGFRGYGYTF.

V is TRBV3-1 (or the pseudogene TRBV3-2) and J is TRBJ1-3; maybe TRBD1 (5 bases). CDR1 is LGHDT and CDR2 is YNNKEL in the germline V gene (reference sequence). Trimming stripped 4 bases from V and 2 bases from J, with 18 bases between. The CDR3 length is 17 residues. The CDR3 region has the DNA TGTGCCAGCAGCCCGCGGGGACCCTTTGGGACTGGAAACACCATATATTTT. Protein: CASSPRGPFGTGNTIYF.

This clone turned up a few times. J is TRBJ1-1 and V is TRBV27; TRBD1 matches at 7 bases. CDR1 MNHEY and CDR2 SMNVEV come from the germline V gene (reference sequence). The CDR3 length is 15 residues. V lost 7 bases, J lost 1 base, and 9 bases stayed unmatched. The CDR3 spells CASKISGTENTEAFF. In DNA form, the CDR3 reads TGTGCCAGCAAGATTTCCGGGACAGAGAACACTGAAGCTTTCTTT.

The chain recombines TRBV18 with TRBJ2-3; 8 bases match TRBD1. Per the germline V gene, CDR1 is KGHSH and CDR2 is LQKENI. V trimming: 6 bases; J trimming: 3 bases; junction bases outside the gene matches: 8. This CDR3 spans 15 amino acids. CDR3 residues: CASSPGQGGTDTQYF. The DNA for the CDR3 is TGTGCCAGCTCGCCAGGACAGGGTGGGACAGATACGCAGTATTTT.

This chain links TRBV2 with TRBJ2-1; TRBD2 might be the D (6 bases). V was cut by 7 bases and J by 1 base, with 11 bases left in between. The CDR3 loop spans 14 amino acids. The germline gives CDR1 SNHLY, CDR2 FYNNEI. CDR3 residues: CASISGESYNEQFF. Here the CDR3 DNA reads TGTGCCAGCATCTCGGGGGAGTCCTACAATGAGCAGTTCTTC.

The chain combines TRBV10-3 with TRBJ2-3, with D perhaps TRBD2 (5 bases). CDR3 size: 14 residues. CDR1 is ENHRY, CDR2 SYGVKD, per germline. V was cut by 5 bases and J by 1 base, with 10 bases left in between. Written as DNA, the CDR3 is TGTGCCATCAGTCCTAGGGAGCGCACAGATACGCAGTATTTT. Its translation is CAISPRERTDTQYF.

This sequence joins TRBV9 and TRBJ1-2; 7 bases line up with TRBD1. The CDR3 has 15 residues. V gave up 0 bases and J gave up 8 bases; unmatched junction bases: 10. CDR1 SGDLS and CDR2 YYNGEE come from the germline V gene. The CDR3 nucleotides read TGTGCCAGCAGCGTAGATGGGAGGACAGGCGGGGGCTACACCTTC. Translating it yields CASSVDGRTGGGYTF.

This clone was recorded once. The chain couples TRBV12-1 to TRBJ2-3; the table assigns TRBD2, which was not confirmed against the DNA. TRBV12-1 is a pseudogene. The CDR3 contains 14 residues. In DNA form, the CDR3 reads TGTGCCAGCAGCTCGGGACTAGGCACAGATACGCAGTATTTT. Its protein product is CASSSGLGTDTQYF.

The V call is TRBV7-2, the J call TRBJ1-4; TRBD1 is a possible D gene (5 bases). Deletions cut 5 bases from V and 1 base from J, with 11 bases between. The germline V gene has CDR1 SGHTA and CDR2 FQGNSA. The CDR3 consists of 15 residues. The CDR3 here is CASSPVGGTNEKLFF. The CDR3 bases are TGTGCCAGCAGCCCCGTGGGGGGAACTAATGAAAAACTGTTTTTT.